A single sample is the source of the 12 T cell receptor beta chains below, sequenced in a study of blood T cell repertoires in COVID-19. TCRdb's copy holds only in-frame clones and misses some; the assay was immunoSEQ multiplex PCR. There are about 55,000 clones in the sample; 87% occur only once, and more than 3% lies in the top ten. Sequencing input: peripheral blood. These receptors all stem from a man aged 35 to 55 with COVID-19, enrolled during active disease.

V is TRBV29-1 and J is TRBJ1-4; D is unresolved. There are 12 residues in the CDR3. V was shortened by 7 bases and J by 8 bases, with 14 bases between the two germline ends. The germline V gene encodes CDR1 SQVTM and CDR2 ANQGSEA. CDR3 coding DNA: TGCAGCGCCGGAAGAGCGGAGGAAAAACTGTTTTTT. This translates into CSAGRAEEKLFF.

J is TRBJ1-6 and V is TRBV4-2; 9 bases align to TRBD1. This CDR3 spans 14 amino acids. CDR1 is LGHNA, CDR2 YNFKEQ, per germline. V was pared by 4 bases and J by 7 bases, with 2 bases of the junction left unmatched. CDR3 region: CASSRTGENSPLHF. The CDR3 DNA reads as TGTGCCAGCAGCCGGACAGGGGAGAATTCACCCCTCCACTTT.

The chain joins TRBV24-1 to TRBJ1-5, with D unresolved. V gave up 5 bases and J gave up 0 bases, with 7 bases separating them. The CDR3 spans 14 residues. The germline V gene encodes CDR1 KGHDR and CDR2 SFDVKD. CDR3: CATSGGNSNQPQHF. The DNA for the CDR3 is TGTGCCACCAGTGGCGGGAATAGCAATCAGCCCCAGCATTTT.

The chain joins TRBV30 to TRBJ2-2; 12 bases line up with TRBD2. Unmatched junction bases numbered 5, after V lost 3 bases and J lost 0 bases. CDR1 and CDR2 from the germline V gene are GTSNPN and SVGIG (reference sequence). This CDR3 comprises 17 residues. CDR3 residues: CAWSGLAGSANTGELFF. For the CDR3, the DNA is TGTGCCTGGAGCGGACTAGCGGGGTCGGCGAACACCGGGGAGCTGTTTTTT.

The chain couples TRBV28 to TRBJ2-7, with D possibly matching TRBD2 (5 bases). The CDR3 spans 12 residues. The germline V and J ends were trimmed by 8 bases and 2 bases, with 10 bases remaining between them. Looked up from germline, CDR1 is MDHEN and CDR2 is SYDVKM. CDR3 coding DNA: TGTGCCAGCGTCGGGAACACCTACGAGCAGTACTTC. Its protein product is CASVGNTYEQYF.

The chain employs TRBV28 and TRBJ1-2, with 8 nucleotides matching TRBD1. This CDR3 spans 15 amino acids. V dropped 1 base and J dropped 8; count of bases not matched to a gene: 9. Germline V CDR1 and CDR2: MDHEN, SYDVKM. This chain's CDR3 is CASSLSHRGRKGYTF. CDR3 sequence (DNA): TGTGCCAGCAGTTTATCCCACAGGGGGAGGAAAGGCTACACCTTC.

The chain links TRBV21-1 to TRBJ2-1; TRBD2 is taken as the D call from the table, unchecked against the DNA. TRBV21-1 is a known pseudogene. The CDR3 extends over 13 amino acids. This chain's CDR3 is CASSYSGRYEQFF. The CDR3 bases are TGTGCCAGCAGCTATAGCGGGAGATATGAGCAGTTCTTC.

This chain links TRBV18 with TRBJ2-3, with D unresolved. This CDR3 comprises 14 residues. CDR1 and CDR2 from the germline V gene are KGHSH and LQKENI. The germline V and J ends were trimmed by 3 bases and 0 bases, with 7 bases remaining between them. CDR3 protein: CASSPPPSTDTQYF. DNA for the CDR3: TGTGCCAGCTCACCCCCTCCGAGCACAGATACGCAGTATTTT.

The chain joins TRBV2 to TRBJ2-7; TRBD1 aligns across 11 bases. The CDR3 totals 14 residues. Germline CDR1 is SNHLY and CDR2 is FYNNEI. Losses at the gene ends were 5 bases for V and 5 bases for J; bases not matched to a gene: 5. The CDR3 nucleotides read TGTGCCAGCAGTTTTCGGACAGGGGGCGACGAGCAGTACTTC. The encoded protein is CASSFRTGGDEQYF. Looking up the rest from reference TRBV2 and TRBJ2-7 gives the full variable domain: EPEVTQTPSHQVTQMGQEVILRCVPISNHLYFYWYRQILGQKVEFLVSFYNNEISEKSEIFDDQFSVERPDGSNFTLKIRSTKLEDSAMYFCASSFRTGGDEQYFGPGTRLTVT.

The J gene is TRBJ1-2, the V gene TRBV19; possibly TRBD1 for D (5 bases). This CDR3 region has 16 residues. V gave up 5 bases and J gave up 4 bases, with 20 bases separating them. Germline CDR1 and CDR2: LNHDA and SQIVND (reference sequence). The DNA of the CDR3 is TGTGCCAGTAGTTCCCCGGAGGGGACGGCTGGCTATGGCTACACCTTC. As protein: CASSSPEGTAGYGYTF.

The CDR3 reads CASSPSGDLRETFF. In DNA form, the CDR3 reads TGTGCCAGCAGCCCATCAGGGGACCTGAGAGAAACTTTCTTT. This chain joins TRBV7-9 and TRBJ1-1; maybe TRBD1 (6 bases). The CDR3 totals 14 residues. V was clipped by 5 bases and J by 12 bases, with 22 bases between them. Looked up from germline, CDR1 is SEHNR and CDR2 is FQNEAQ (reference sequence). Looking up the rest from reference TRBV7-9 and TRBJ1-1 gives the full variable domain: DTGVSQNPRHKITKRGQNVTFRCDPISEHNRLYWYRQTLGQGPEFLTYFQNEAQLEKSRLLSDRFSAERPKGSFSTLEIQRTEQGDSAMYLCASSPSGDLRETFFGQGTRLTVV.

V and J are TRBV30 and TRBJ2-3, with D uncertain. Trimming removed 2 bases from V and 5 bases from J, with 8 bases in between. The CDR3 has 12 amino acids. CDR1 is GTSNPN, CDR2 SVGIG, per germline (reference sequence). The CDR3 loop reads CAWSYNRDTQYF. DNA of the CDR3: TGTGCCTGGAGTTATAACAGAGATACGCAGTATTTT.